The entry below gives a single TCR beta chain sequence along with its context. Other DNA sequences in this sample translate to the same CDR3. The sample is drawn from a study of shared clonotypes between healthy human individuals. With V trimmed by 4 bases and J by 5 bases, 8 bases remained unmatched. The CDR3 sequence is 17 residues long. The germline V gene encodes CDR1 SGDLS and CDR2 YYNGEE. Only CD45RO-negative cells positively selected for CCR7 counted as naive CD8 cells, so terminally differentiated effector memory CD45RA+ cells were excluded. Sequencing was performed with immunoSEQ multiplex PCR; in TCRdb, only in-frame clones are kept and a portion is missing. In the table there are millions of clones, about 95% of which are singletons.

This sequence originates from a man in his late teens or twenties in good health. Specimen: naive CD8+ T cells sorted from blood. The chain joins TRBV9 to TRBJ2-5; TRBD2 matches 16 bases. For the CDR3, the DNA is TGTGCCAGCAGCCCTGGGACTAGCGGGAGGGCCGGCGAGACCCAGTACTTC. This codes for CASSPGTSGRAGETQYF.